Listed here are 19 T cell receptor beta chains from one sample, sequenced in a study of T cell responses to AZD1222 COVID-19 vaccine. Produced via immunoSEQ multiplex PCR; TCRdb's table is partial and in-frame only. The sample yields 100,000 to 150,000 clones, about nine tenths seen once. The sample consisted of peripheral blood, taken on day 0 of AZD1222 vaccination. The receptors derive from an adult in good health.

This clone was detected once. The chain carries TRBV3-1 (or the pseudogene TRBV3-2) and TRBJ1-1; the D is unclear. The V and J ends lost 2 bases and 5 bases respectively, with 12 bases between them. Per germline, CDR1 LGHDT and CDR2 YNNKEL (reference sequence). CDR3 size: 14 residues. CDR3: CASSQWVEATEAFF. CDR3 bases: TGTGCCAGCAGCCAATGGGTTGAGGCAACTGAAGCTTTCTTT.

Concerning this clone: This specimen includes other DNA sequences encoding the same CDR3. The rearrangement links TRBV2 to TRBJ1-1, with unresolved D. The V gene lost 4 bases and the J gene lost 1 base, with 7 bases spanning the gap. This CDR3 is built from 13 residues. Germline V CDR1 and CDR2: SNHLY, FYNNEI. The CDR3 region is CASSVEGNTEAFF. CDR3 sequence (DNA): TGTGCCAGCAGTGTGGAGGGGAACACTGAAGCTTTCTTT.

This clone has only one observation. CDR3 nucleotides: TGTGCCAGCTCACCTACTAGCGGCTCCTACAATGAGCAGTTCTTC. Translation: CASSPTSGSYNEQFF. The rearrangement joins TRBV18 to TRBJ2-1; TRBD2 matches 8 bases. Germline CDR1 reads KGHSH; CDR2 reads LQKENI. The CDR3 has 15 residues. The J segment lost 0 bases and the V segment lost 3 bases, leaving 1 base of the junction unmatched.

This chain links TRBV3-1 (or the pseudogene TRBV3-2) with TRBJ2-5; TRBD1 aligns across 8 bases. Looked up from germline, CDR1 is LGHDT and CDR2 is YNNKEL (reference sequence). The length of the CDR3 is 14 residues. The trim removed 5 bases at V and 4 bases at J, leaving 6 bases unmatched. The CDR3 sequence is CASSFGQGGETQYF. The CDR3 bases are TGTGCCAGCAGCTTTGGACAGGGAGGAGAGACCCAGTACTTC.

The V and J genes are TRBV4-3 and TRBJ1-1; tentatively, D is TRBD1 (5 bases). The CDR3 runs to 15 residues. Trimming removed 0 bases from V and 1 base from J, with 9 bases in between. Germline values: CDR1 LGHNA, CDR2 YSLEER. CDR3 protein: CASSQDIGGNTEAFF. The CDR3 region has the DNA TGCGCCAGCAGCCAAGATATTGGGGGGAACACTGAAGCTTTCTTT.

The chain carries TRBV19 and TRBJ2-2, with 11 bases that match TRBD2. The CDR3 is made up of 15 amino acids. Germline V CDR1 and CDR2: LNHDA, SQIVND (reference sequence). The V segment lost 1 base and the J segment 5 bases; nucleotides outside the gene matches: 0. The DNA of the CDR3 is TGTGCCAGTAGTATAGGACTAGCGGGGACCGGGGAGCTGTTTTTT. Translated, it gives CASSIGLAGTGELFF.

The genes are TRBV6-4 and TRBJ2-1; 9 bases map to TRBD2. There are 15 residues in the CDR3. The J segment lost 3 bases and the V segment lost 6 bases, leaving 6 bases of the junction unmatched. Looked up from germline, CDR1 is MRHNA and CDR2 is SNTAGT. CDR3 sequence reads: CASRPGLAFYNEQFF. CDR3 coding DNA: TGTGCCAGCAGACCGGGACTAGCCTTCTACAATGAGCAGTTCTTC.

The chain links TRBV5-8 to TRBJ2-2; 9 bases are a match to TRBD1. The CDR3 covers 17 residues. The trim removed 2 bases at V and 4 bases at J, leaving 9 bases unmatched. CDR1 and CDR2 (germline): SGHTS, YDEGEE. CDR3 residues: CASSFNAGTGSTGELFF. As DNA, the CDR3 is TGTGCCAGCAGCTTTAACGCCGGGACAGGGTCCACCGGGGAGCTGTTTTTT.

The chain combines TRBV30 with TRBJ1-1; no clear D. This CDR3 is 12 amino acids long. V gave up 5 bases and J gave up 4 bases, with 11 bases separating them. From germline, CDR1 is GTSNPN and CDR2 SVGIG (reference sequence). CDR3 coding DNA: TGTGCCTGGGAGAGGGATAGCACTGAAGCTTTCTTT. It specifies CAWERDSTEAFF.

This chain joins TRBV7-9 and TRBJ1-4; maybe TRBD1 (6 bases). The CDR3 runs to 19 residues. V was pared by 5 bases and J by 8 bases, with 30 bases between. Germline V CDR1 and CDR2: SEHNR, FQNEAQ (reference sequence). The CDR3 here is CASSHGSLRAGVLEEKLFF. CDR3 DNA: TGTGCCAGCAGCCACGGCTCCCTACGAGCAGGGGTACTAGAGGAAAAACTGTTTTTT. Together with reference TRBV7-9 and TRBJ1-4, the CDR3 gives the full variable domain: DTGVSQNPRHKITKRGQNVTFRCDPISEHNRLYWYRQTLGQGPEFLTYFQNEAQLEKSRLLSDRFSAERPKGSFSTLEIQRTEQGDSAMYLCASSHGSLRAGVLEEKLFFGSGTQLSVL.

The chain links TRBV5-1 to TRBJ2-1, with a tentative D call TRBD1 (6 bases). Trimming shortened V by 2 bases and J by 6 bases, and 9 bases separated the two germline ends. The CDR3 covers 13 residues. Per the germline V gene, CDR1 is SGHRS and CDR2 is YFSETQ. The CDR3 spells CASSFQGINEQFF. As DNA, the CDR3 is TGCGCCAGCAGCTTCCAGGGGATCAATGAGCAGTTCTTC.

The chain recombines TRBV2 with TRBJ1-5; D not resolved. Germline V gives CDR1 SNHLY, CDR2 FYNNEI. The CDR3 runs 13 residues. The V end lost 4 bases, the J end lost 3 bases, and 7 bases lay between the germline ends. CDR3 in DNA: TGTGCCAGCAGTGGGAGCGTCAATCAGCCCCAGCATTTT. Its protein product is CASSGSVNQPQHF.

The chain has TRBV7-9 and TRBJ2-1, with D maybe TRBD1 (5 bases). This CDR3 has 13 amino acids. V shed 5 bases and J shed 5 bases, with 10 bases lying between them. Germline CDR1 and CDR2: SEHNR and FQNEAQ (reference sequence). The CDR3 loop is CASSKQTDNEQFF. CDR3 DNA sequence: TGTGCCAGCAGCAAACAGACAGACAATGAGCAGTTCTTC. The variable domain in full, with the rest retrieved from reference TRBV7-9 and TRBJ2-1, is DTGVSQNPRHKITKRGQNVTFRCDPISEHNRLYWYRQTLGQGPEFLTYFQNEAQLEKSRLLSDRFSAERPKGSFSTLEIQRTEQGDSAMYLCASSKQTDNEQFFGPGTRLTVL.

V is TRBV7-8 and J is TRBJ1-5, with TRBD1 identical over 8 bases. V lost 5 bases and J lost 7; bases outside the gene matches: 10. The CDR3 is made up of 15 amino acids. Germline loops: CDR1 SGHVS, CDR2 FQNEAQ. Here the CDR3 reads CASSPGTGLKQPQHF. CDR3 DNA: TGTGCCAGCAGCCCCGGGACAGGCTTGAAGCAGCCCCAGCATTTT.

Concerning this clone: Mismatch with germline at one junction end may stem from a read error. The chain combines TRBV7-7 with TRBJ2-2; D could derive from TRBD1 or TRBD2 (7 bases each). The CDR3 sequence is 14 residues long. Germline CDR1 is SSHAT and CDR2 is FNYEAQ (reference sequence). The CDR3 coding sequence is TGTGCTAGCAGCGGGACAGCGAACACCGGGGAGCTGTTTTTT. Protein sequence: CASSGTANTGELFF. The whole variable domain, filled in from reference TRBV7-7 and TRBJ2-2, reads GAGVSQSPRYKVTKRGQDVTLRCDPISSHATLYWYQQALGQGPEFLTYFNYEAQPDKSGLPSDRFSAERPEGSISTLTIQRTEQRDSAMYRCASSGTANTGELFFGEGSRLTVL.

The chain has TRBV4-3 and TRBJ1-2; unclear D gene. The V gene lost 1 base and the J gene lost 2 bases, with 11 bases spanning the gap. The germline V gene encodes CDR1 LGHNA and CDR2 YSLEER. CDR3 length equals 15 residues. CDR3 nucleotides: TGCGCCAGCAGCCAAGGTCAGGAGGGAAACTATGGCTACACCTTC. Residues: CASSQGQEGNYGYTF.

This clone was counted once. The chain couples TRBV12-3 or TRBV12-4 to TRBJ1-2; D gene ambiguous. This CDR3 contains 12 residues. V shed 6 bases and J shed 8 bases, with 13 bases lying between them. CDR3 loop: CASSNEGGGYTF. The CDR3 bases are TGTGCCAGCAGCAATGAGGGCGGGGGCTACACCTTC.

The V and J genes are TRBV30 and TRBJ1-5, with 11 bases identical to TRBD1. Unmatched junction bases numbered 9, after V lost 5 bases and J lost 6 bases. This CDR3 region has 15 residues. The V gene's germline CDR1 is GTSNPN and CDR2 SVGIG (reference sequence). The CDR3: CAWGSGQGAGQPQHF. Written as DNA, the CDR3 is TGTGCCTGGGGTTCCGGACAGGGGGCGGGTCAGCCCCAGCATTTT.

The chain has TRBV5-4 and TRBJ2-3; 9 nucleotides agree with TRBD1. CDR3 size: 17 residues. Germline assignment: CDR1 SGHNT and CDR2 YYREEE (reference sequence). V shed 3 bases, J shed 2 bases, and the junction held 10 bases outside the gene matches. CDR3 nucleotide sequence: TGTGCCAGCAGCTGGGGACGTGGGACAGGGAACACAGATACGCAGTATTTT. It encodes CASSWGRGTGNTDTQYF.